This TCR beta chain originates from a study of blood T cell repertoires in COVID-19. Study information: The study drew acute and convalescent COVID-19 samples from the United States, Italy and Spain. T cells, B-cell-depleted T cells, or PBMCs supplied cDNA or gDNA.

Germline V gene data show CDR1 as SGHNT and CDR2 as YYREEE (reference sequence). V shed 4 bases and J 1 base; nucleotides not matched to a gene: 5. There are 15 residues in the CDR3. The authors' processing: Reference gene primer amplification gave estimated nucleated cell counts. Generated by immunoSEQ multiplex PCR, the TCRdb table keeps only in-frame clones and is missing some. V, J and clone size are those of that table, while D and trimming were read from the DNA. The sample contains around 250,000 clones, roughly nine tenths of which appear only once. This rearrangement joins TRBV5-4 to TRBJ2-5; the match to TRBD1 covers 9 bases. This sequence originates from a woman aged 35 to 49 who had recovered from COVID-19. The specimen sequenced was peripheral blood. CDR3 bases: TGTGCCAGCAGCCACCCGGGACAGGGCCAAGAGACCCAGTACTTC. It codes for CASSHPGQGQETQYF.